The following is a TCR beta chain sequence with its context. Its antigen is not identified. The PCR employed 60 Vbeta primers together with 13 Jbeta primers. TCRdb's table, derived via immunoSEQ multiplex PCR, lists solely in-frame clones and lacks some. This table holds some 200,000 clones, about 12% found once. The source of the sample is a study of cytomegalovirus exposure and HLA in healthy donors. General study results and limits: Some V segments could not be told apart, so they were left out, TRBV6-2 and TRBV6-3 among them.

Germline V gives CDR1 SGHNT, CDR2 YENEEA. The CDR3 has 14 residues. V was pared by 3 bases and J by 2 bases, with 8 bases between. The sample comprised PBMCs. The receptor was derived from a man between 50 and 59 years old in good health and CMV-seropositive. The chain couples TRBV11-3 to TRBJ1-3, with a weak D call TRBD1 (5 bases). The CDR3 DNA sequence: TGTGCCAGCAGCTTGGGAGGGGCTGGAAACACCATATATTTT. Protein: CASSLGGAGNTIYF. The full variable domain, in which reference TRBV11-3 and TRBJ1-3 provide the parts outside the CDR3, is EAGVVQSPRYKIIEKKQPVAFWCNPISGHNTLYWYLQNLGQGPELLIRYENEEAVDDSQLPKDRFSAERLKGVDSTLKIQPAELGDSAVYLCASSLGGAGNTIYFGEGSWLTVV.